The 19 T cell receptor beta chains presented below share a single source sample, sequenced in a study of vaccination effects on CD4 cells after COVID-19. Upon completion of about 10 days in culture, CD4+ T cells were isolated. Method: immunoSEQ multiplex PCR; TCRdb's copy keeps in-frame clones and lacks some. The data hold 20,000 to 25,000 clones, with about 73% observed a single time. No antigen has been identified for these receptors. The input for sequencing was CD4+ T cells from PBMCs cultured without peptide, taken before COVID-19 vaccination. These receptors were collected from a human donor who received a COVID-19 vaccine.

The rearrangement links TRBV19 to TRBJ1-6, with 9 bases that match TRBD1. The CDR3 length is 18 residues. From germline, CDR1 is LNHDA and CDR2 SQIVND (reference sequence). Trimming took 4 bases from V and 0 from J; bases not matched to a gene: 7. For the CDR3, the DNA is TGTGCCAGTAGTAAGAGGACAGGGGCTAGCTCCTATAATTCACCCCTCCACTTT. Translated, it gives CASSKRTGASSYNSPLHF.

J is TRBJ2-7 and V is TRBV7-2; 8 bases align to TRBD1. Germline V gene lookup returns CDR1 SGHTA and CDR2 FQGNSA. J lost 1 base, V lost 5 bases, and 7 bases had no gene match. This CDR3 region has 15 residues. CDR3 loop: CASSLRGTGSYEQYF. The CDR3 coding sequence is TGTGCCAGCAGCCTGAGGGGGACAGGTTCCTACGAGCAGTACTTC.

The CDR3 DNA follows: TGTGCCAGCAGCCAAGAAGGCGGGGGGGCCGGGAATGAGCAGTTCTTC. It translates to CASSQEGGGAGNEQFF. This chain uses TRBV3-1 (or the pseudogene TRBV3-2) with TRBJ2-1; 9 bases fit TRBD2. Germline CDR1 is LGHDT and CDR2 is YNNKEL (reference sequence). The junction had 7 bases not matched to a gene; V was cut back by 0 bases and J by 7 bases. The CDR3 is 16 amino acids.

This chain uses TRBV7-2 with TRBJ2-3; TRBD2 matches 10 bases. The CDR3 totals 16 residues. Trimming took 0 bases from V and 5 from J; bases not matched to a gene: 5. Germline CDR1 SGHTA, CDR2 FQGNSA. CDR3 nucleotide sequence: TGTGCCAGCAGCTTAGCAGCAGCGGGGGGGCAAGATACGCAGTATTTT. It is translated as CASSLAAAGGQDTQYF.

This clone was detected a few times. The rearrangement uses TRBV19 and TRBJ1-2; no definite D call. The CDR3 consists of 17 residues. Germline CDR1 reads LNHDA; CDR2 reads SQIVND (reference sequence). V lost 5 bases to trimming and J lost 6 bases, with 25 bases between them. CDR3 in amino acids: CASSLTQTDRVVHGYTF. The CDR3 nucleotides read TGTGCCAGTAGTCTCACCCAGACGGATCGGGTGGTCCATGGCTACACCTTC.

This chain uses TRBV25-1 with TRBJ2-7, with TRBD1 matching 7 bases. The CDR3 is 16 residues long. Germline CDR1 and CDR2: MGHDK and SYGVNS. Trimming removed 4 bases from V and 6 bases from J; junction bases left unmatched: 15. CDR3 nucleotide sequence: TGTGCCAGCAGTGGCCGGGCAGGGGGACCAGGAAGCGAGCAGTACTTC. This translates into CASSGRAGGPGSEQYF.

This chain joins TRBV10-3 and TRBJ1-3; TRBD1 aligns across 9 bases. There are 16 residues in the CDR3. Germline values: CDR1 ENHRY, CDR2 SYGVKD. Trimming at V came to 3 bases and at J to 2 bases, leaving 5 bases not matched to a gene. CDR3 region: CAISDSRQGAGNTIYF. DNA for the CDR3: TGTGCCATCAGTGACTCAAGACAGGGGGCTGGAAACACCATATATTTT.

The CDR3 bases are TGTGCCAGCAGTTTGGGCTACAATCAGCCCCAGCATTTT. Protein: CASSLGYNQPQHF. The gene calls are TRBV12-3 or TRBV12-4 and TRBJ1-5; D not resolved. The V gene lost 3 bases and the J gene lost 3 bases, with 6 bases spanning the gap. CDR3 length equals 13 residues.

V usage is TRBV18 and J usage is TRBJ1-1, with 10 bases that match TRBD1. CDR1 is KGHSH, CDR2 LQKENI, per germline. J was trimmed by 10 bases and V by 2 bases; bases with no gene match: 7. CDR3 size: 14 residues. The CDR3 here is CASSPSVRDRGAFF. The CDR3 DNA reads TGTGCCAGCTCACCAAGTGTGCGGGACAGGGGAGCTTTCTTT.

The chain uses TRBV5-4 and TRBJ2-7; 7 positions match TRBD1. The germline gives CDR1 SGHNT, CDR2 YYREEE (reference sequence). This CDR3 is built from 12 residues. V was clipped by 4 bases and J by 11 bases; unmatched bases: 9. The CDR3 coding sequence is TGTGCCAGCAGCATCCGGACAGGCTACAAGTACTTC. Protein sequence: CASSIRTGYKYF.

This rearrangement joins TRBV7-9 to TRBJ1-2; no firm D call. Germline CDR1 and CDR2: SEHNR and FQNEAQ (reference sequence). Trimming shortened V by 1 base and J by 2 bases, and 5 bases separated the two germline ends. The CDR3 runs to 13 residues. The CDR3 DNA reads TGTGCCAGCAGCTTAGTCACGAACTATGGCTACACCTTC. Its protein product is CASSLVTNYGYTF.

V and J are TRBV15 and TRBJ1-6, with 7 bases matching TRBD1. V gave up 9 bases and J gave up 7 bases; unmatched junction bases: 6. CDR1 is LNHNV, CDR2 YYDKDF, per germline (reference sequence). The CDR3 sequence is 13 residues long. The CDR3 DNA follows: TGTGCCACTCAGGGACAGTTCAATTCACCCCTCCACTTT. Protein product: CATQGQFNSPLHF.

This rearrangement joins TRBV4-3 to TRBJ1-1; unclear D gene. The CDR3 sequence is 19 residues long. In germline, CDR1 is LGHNA, CDR2 YSLEER. The V and J ends lost 0 bases and 0 bases respectively, with 20 bases between them. The CDR3 DNA is TGCGCCAGCAGCCAAGAGAAGGTCGGCAGCGCATCCATGAACACTGAAGCTTTCTTT. This codes for CASSQEKVGSASMNTEAFF.

This clone occurred once. This chain joins TRBV7-8 and TRBJ1-2; D may be TRBD1 (5 bases). V shed 4 bases and J shed 8 bases, with 17 bases lying between them. The length of the CDR3 is 14 residues. From germline, CDR1 is SGHVS and CDR2 FQNEAQ. CDR3 sequence (DNA): TGTGCCAGCAGCTCCTTGGACACAAGTGGAGGCTACACCTTC. Its protein is CASSSLDTSGGYTF.

The rearrangement uses TRBV24-1 and TRBJ2-2; no firm D call. Germline assignment: CDR1 KGHDR and CDR2 SFDVKD. V was trimmed by 0 bases and J by 5 bases, leaving 15 bases between them. The CDR3 consists of 17 residues. The CDR3 DNA reads TGTGCCACCAGTGATTTGGGTTGGGGAAAGCCGACCGGGGAGCTGTTTTTT. It translates to CATSDLGWGKPTGELFF.

The chain combines TRBV19 with TRBJ2-2; perhaps D is TRBD1 or TRBD2 (6 bases each). With 3 bases removed from V and 4 bases from J, the gap between germline ends came to 12 bases. The CDR3 covers 15 residues. CDR1 and CDR2 (germline): LNHDA, SQIVND (reference sequence). The CDR3: CASSIGGGGTGELFF. The CDR3 bases are TGTGCCAGTAGTATCGGAGGGGGTGGCACCGGGGAGCTGTTTTTT.

The chain joins TRBV7-2 to TRBJ2-1; D remains unclear. Germline V gene lookup returns CDR1 SGHTA and CDR2 FQGNSA. This CDR3 contains 13 residues. V was shortened by 0 bases and J by 7 bases, with 7 bases between the two germline ends. The CDR3 DNA reads as TGTGCCAGCAGCTTAGCCCCCAGAAATGAGCAGTTCTTC. Translated, it gives CASSLAPRNEQFF.

This clone was seen more than once but under ten times. This chain connects TRBV27 to TRBJ2-7; 8 bases fit TRBD1. Germline V gives CDR1 MNHEY, CDR2 SMNVEV (reference sequence). This CDR3 contains 15 residues. The J segment lost 7 bases and the V segment lost 0 bases, leaving 8 bases of the junction unmatched. This CDR3 is CASSLSGQGTSEQYF. DNA of the CDR3: TGTGCCAGCAGTTTATCCGGACAGGGTACGAGTGAGCAGTACTTC.

The chain links TRBV27 to TRBJ1-1; D gene unclear. The CDR3 covers 13 residues. CDR1 MNHEY and CDR2 SMNVEV come from the germline V gene (reference sequence). Trimming left V 2 bases short and J 3 bases short, with 7 bases between. In DNA, the CDR3 is TGTGCCAGCAGTTTAAGGCGGCACACTGAAGCTTTCTTT. Its protein product is CASSLRRHTEAFF.